Ten or more counts support the clone carrying this T cell receptor beta chain. The target antigen is unknown. The record originates from a study of CD8 T cells in ankylosing spondylitis. Study-level points and caveats: Reportedly, disease-linked clones are significantly enriched in ankylosing spondylitis patients' matched synovial fluid.

Germline values: CDR1 SGHVS, CDR2 FNYEAQ. Trimming took off 1 base at V and 0 bases at J, with 10 bases between the two ends. The CDR3 totals 16 residues. TCRdb recomputed calls from the 5' RACE reads with MiXCR, one row per CDR3 protein. The sample yields 200,000 to 300,000 distinct CDR3 sequences, 8% to 9.5% seen once. J is TRBJ1-5 and V is TRBV7-6; D not resolved. This receptor was taken from a male donor with ankylosing spondylitis or in good health (not recorded which). Specimen: blood, either unsorted or a sorted T cell fraction (not recorded which). CDR3 in amino acids: CASSLGHAYSNQPQHF. The CDR3 DNA sequence: TGTGCCAGCAGCTTAGGACACGCTTATAGCAATCAGCCCCAGCATTTT.